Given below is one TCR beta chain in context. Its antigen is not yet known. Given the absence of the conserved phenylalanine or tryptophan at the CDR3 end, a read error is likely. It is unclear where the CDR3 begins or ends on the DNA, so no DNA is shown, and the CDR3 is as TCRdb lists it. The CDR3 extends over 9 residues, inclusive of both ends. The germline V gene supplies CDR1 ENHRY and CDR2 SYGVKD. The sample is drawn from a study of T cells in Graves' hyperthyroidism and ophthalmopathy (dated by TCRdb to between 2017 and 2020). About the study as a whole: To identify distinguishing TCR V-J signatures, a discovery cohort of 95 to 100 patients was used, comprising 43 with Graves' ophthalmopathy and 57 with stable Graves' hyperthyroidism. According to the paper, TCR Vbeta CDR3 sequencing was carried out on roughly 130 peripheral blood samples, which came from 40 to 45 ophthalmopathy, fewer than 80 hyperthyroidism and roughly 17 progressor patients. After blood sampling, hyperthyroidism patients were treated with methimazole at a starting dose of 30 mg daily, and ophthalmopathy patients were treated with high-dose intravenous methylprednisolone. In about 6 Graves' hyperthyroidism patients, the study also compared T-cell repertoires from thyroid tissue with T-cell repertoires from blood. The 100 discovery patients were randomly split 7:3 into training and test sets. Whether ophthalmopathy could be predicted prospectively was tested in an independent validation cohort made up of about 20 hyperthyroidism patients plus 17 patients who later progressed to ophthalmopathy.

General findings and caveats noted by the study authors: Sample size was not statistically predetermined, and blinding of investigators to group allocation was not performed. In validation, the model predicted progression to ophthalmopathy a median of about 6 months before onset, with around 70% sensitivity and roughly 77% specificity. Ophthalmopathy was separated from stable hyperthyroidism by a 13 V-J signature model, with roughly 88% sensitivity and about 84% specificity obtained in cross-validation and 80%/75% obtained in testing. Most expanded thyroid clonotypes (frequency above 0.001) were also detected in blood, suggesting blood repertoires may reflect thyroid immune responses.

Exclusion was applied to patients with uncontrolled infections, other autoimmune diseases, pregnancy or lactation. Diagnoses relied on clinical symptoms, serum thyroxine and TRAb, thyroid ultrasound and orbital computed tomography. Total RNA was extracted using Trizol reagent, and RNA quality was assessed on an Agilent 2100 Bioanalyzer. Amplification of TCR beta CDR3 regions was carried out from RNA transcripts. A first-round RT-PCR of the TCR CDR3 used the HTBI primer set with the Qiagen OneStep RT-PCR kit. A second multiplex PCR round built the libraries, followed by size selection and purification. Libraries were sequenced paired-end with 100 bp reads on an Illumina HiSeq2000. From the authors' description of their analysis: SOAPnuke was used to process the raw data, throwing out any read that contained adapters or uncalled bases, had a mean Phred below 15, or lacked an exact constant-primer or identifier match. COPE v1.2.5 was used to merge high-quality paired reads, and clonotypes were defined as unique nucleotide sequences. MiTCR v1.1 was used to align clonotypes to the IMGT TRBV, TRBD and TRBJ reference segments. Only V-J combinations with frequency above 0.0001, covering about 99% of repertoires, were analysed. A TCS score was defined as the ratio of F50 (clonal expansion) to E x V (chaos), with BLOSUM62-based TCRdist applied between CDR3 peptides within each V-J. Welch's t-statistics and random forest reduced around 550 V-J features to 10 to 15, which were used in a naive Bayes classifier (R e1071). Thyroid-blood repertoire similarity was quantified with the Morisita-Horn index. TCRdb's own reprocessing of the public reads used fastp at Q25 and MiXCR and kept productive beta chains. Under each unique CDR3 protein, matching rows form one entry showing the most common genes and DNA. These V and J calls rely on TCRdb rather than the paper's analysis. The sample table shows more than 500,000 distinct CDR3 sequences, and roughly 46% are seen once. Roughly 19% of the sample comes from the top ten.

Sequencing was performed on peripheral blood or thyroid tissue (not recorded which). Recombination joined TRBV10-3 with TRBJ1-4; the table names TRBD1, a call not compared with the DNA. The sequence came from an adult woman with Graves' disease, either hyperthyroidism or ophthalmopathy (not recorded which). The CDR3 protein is CAISVGIGG.